The clone carrying this TCR beta chain has more than one count but fewer than ten. Its antigen remains unknown. This sample was taken from a study of molecular identifiers for immune sequencing clone quantification. Study details: In the replicates, RNA derived from around 18,000 or 91,000 naive CD8 cells was divided into five parts, and four were sequenced.

Previously described methods and listed TCR primers were used for bulk TCR libraries. TCRdb re-called the PCR reads through MiXCR, storing one row per CDR3 protein. Altogether under 600,000 distinct CDR3 sequences are present, 20% to 25% being singletons, with the ten largest covering 0.7% to 0.95%. Trimming pared 3 bases from V and 8 bases from J, leaving 11 bases between. CDR3 size: 13 residues. Germline-derived CDR1 and CDR2 are LNHDA and SQIVND (reference sequence). Sorting defined naive CD8 T cells as CD8+CD4-CCR7+CD45RA+. Overall study findings and caveats: More than 97% of effector molecules, versus under 1% of naive-cell molecules, belonged to clones above 20 RNA copies.

The specimen sequenced was naive CD8+ T cells from blood, with Jurkat cell RNA spiked in. The sample's subset: FACS-sorted CD8+CD4-CCR7+CD45RA+ naive T cells. The clonotype was recovered from a human donor in good health. Some libraries in this study had Jurkat cell RNA spiked in. The genes are TRBV19 and TRBJ2-1; no clear D gene. In nucleotides, the CDR3 is TGTGCCAGTAGTATTTTCCCCTCCGATGAGCAGTTCTTC. Protein product: CASSIFPSDEQFF.